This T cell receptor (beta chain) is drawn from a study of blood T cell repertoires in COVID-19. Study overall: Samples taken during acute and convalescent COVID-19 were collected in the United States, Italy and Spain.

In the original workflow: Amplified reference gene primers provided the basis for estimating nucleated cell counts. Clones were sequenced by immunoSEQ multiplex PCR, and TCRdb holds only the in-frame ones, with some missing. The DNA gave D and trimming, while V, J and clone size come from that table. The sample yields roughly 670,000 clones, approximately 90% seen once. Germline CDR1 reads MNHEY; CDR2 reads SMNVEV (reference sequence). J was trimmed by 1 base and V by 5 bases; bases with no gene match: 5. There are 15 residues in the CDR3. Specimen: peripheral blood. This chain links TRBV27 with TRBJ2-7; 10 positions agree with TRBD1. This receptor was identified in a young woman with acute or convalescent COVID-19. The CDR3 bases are TGTGCCAGCAGTCCCCGGGACAGGGGTTCCTACGAGCAGTACTTC. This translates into CASSPRDRGSYEQYF.